Listed below are T cell receptor beta chains from one sample, sequenced in a study of early T cells in non-severe SARS-CoV-2 infection. TCRdb reanalysed the 5' RACE reads using MiXCR and keeps one entry per CDR3 protein. The sample has tens of thousands of distinct CDR3 sequences, 12% seen once. The sequenced material came from whole blood. The source is an adult who was a healthcare worker with PCR-confirmed SARS-CoV-2 infection or an uninfected control (not recorded which). Each CDR3 is given with its conserved first and last residue. The D gene is left open where the match is weak. Clone size is given for some rows only: seen once, a few or many times, or a class if the clone is expanded.

V gene	J gene	clone size	D gene	CDR3 protein	CDR3 DNA
TRBV5-1	TRBJ1-2	-	TRBD1	CASSLSDRPYGYTF	TGCGCCAGCAGCTTGTCGGACAGGCCTTATGGCTACACCTTC
TRBV6-2/TRBV6-3	TRBJ2-3	-	TRBD2	CASRGTTFTDTQYF	TGTGCCAGCAGGGGGACTACCTTCACAGATACGCAGTATTTT
TRBV29-1	TRBJ1-2	few	-	CSAASPGGYTF	TGCAGCGCCGCGAGTCCCGGTGGCTACACCTTC
TRBV14	TRBJ2-1	-	TRBD2	CASSQDSSVGGNEQFF	TGTGCCAGCAGCCAAGATTCCTCCGTGGGGGGGAATGAGCAGTTCTTC
TRBV6-2/TRBV6-3	TRBJ2-1	few	-	CASSSLPRSDTSSYNEQFF	TGTGCCAGCAGTTCCTTACCTAGATCGGACACCAGCTCCTACAATGAGCAGTTCTTC
TRBV5-6	TRBJ1-4	-	-	CASSLEAGEGSNEKLFF	TGTGCCAGCAGCTTGGAGGCAGGGGAGGGGAGTAATGAAAAACTGTTTTTT
TRBV10-3	TRBJ2-2	few	-	CAISGAGNTGELFF	TGTGCCATCTCAGGCGCGGGGAACACCGGGGAGCTGTTTTTT
TRBV27	TRBJ2-2	-	-	CASSPPGPWASNTGELFF	TGTGCCAGCAGCCCACCGGGTCCTTGGGCTTCGAACACCGGGGAGCTGTTTTTT
TRBV6-5	TRBJ1-6	-	TRBD1	CASSYSGQPKSPLHF	TGTGCCAGCAGTTACTCGGGACAGCCCAAATCACCCCTCCACTTT
TRBV10-2	TRBJ2-7	-	-	CASSEASGGLLYEQYF	TGCGCCAGCAGTGAAGCGTCCGGGGGGCTTCTCTACGAGCAGTACTTC
TRBV6-5	TRBJ2-1	few	-	CASRSFAARNEQFF	TGTGCCAGCAGATCGTTTGCTGCGAGGAATGAGCAGTTCTTC
TRBV30	TRBJ1-4	many	TRBD1	CAWSSAGTGGGRLEKLFF	TGTGCCTGGAGTTCCGCCGGGACAGGGGGTGGTCGGTTGGAAAAACTGTTTTTT
TRBV2	TRBJ1-4	-	TRBD1	CASRGTVINEKLFF	TGTGCCAGCAGGGGGACAGTTATAAATGAAAAACTGTTTTTT
TRBV10-1	TRBJ2-1	many	-	CASSESMGNNEQFF	TGCGCCAGCAGTGAGTCGATGGGTAACAATGAGCAGTTCTTC
TRBV9	TRBJ1-1	-	TRBD1	CASSPAGGEAFF	TGTGCCAGCAGCCCAGCAGGGGGGGAAGCTTTCTTT
TRBV11-2	TRBJ2-7	medium-sized	-	CASSFGSNYEQYF	TGTGCCAGCAGCTTTGGGTCGAACTACGAGCAGTACTTC
TRBV9	TRBJ2-6	many	-	CASSPRPQGSPSGANVLTF	TGTGCCAGCAGCCCCCGGCCACAGGGTTCCCCCTCTGGGGCCAACGTCCTGACTTTC
TRBV5-6	TRBJ2-7	-	-	CASSLNEHEQYF	TGTGCCAGCAGCCTAAACGAGCACGAGCAGTACTTC
TRBV2	TRBJ2-4	medium-sized	-	CASSDGGAGIQYF	TGTGCCAGCAGTGATGGCGGGGCGGGGATTCAGTACTTC
TRBV12-3/TRBV12-4	TRBJ2-7	few	TRBD1	CASSSGQGLREQYF	TGTGCCAGCAGTTCCGGACAGGGGTTGCGCGAGCAGTACTTC
TRBV7-8	TRBJ2-7	many	-	CASSPGHDEQYF	TGTGCCAGCAGCCCTGGACACGACGAGCAGTACTTC
TRBV5-4	TRBJ2-5	-	-	CASSLRTEGETQYF	TGTGCCAGCAGCTTGCGGACCGAGGGAGAGACCCAGTACTTC
TRBV20-1	TRBJ1-2	many	TRBD1	CSVMTGDDGYTF	TGCAGTGTTATGACAGGGGATGATGGCTACACCTTC
TRBV6-1	TRBJ1-2	few	-	CASRNPNREHGYTF	TGTGCCAGCAGAAATCCCAACAGGGAACATGGCTACACCTTC
TRBV19	TRBJ1-4	-	-	CASSTTRARREKLFF	TGTGCCAGTAGTACCACACGGGCCAGGCGTGAAAAACTGTTTTTT
TRBV6-1	TRBJ2-3	-	TRBD2	CASSEAKGGGDTQYF	TGTGCCAGCAGTGAAGCAAAGGGCGGGGGAGATACGCAGTATTTT
TRBV6-6	TRBJ2-7	many	-	CASTRTTVTYEQYF	TGTGCCAGCACCCGAACGACAGTTACCTACGAGCAGTACTTC
TRBV2	TRBJ1-3	many	-	CASSRINTIYF	TGTGCCAGCAGCAGGATCAACACCATATATTTT
TRBV19	TRBJ1-3	few	TRBD1	CASNLGQPGNTIYF	TGTGCCAGTAACCTGGGACAGCCTGGAAACACCATATATTTT
TRBV6-4	TRBJ1-1	few	-	CASSEAFRTEAFF	TGTGCCAGCAGTGAGGCTTTCCGCACTGAAGCTTTCTTT
TRBV6-1	TRBJ2-1	-	-	CASSLGTAGEQFF	TGTGCCAGCAGCCTCGGCACGGCGGGTGAGCAGTTCTTC
TRBV29-1	TRBJ2-1	many	TRBD1	CSVKGQGHLLAF	TGCAGCGTTAAAGGACAGGGCCATCTTTTAGCCTTC
TRBV7-9	TRBJ2-2	-	-	CASSLAGKDAGELFF	TGTGCCAGCAGCTTAGCGGGGAAGGACGCCGGGGAGCTGTTTTTT
TRBV5-4	TRBJ2-5	few	-	CASSLGAGLPGTQYF	TGTGCCAGCAGCTTGGGCGCCGGTCTTCCAGGGACCCAGTACTTC
TRBV11-2	TRBJ2-6	many	TRBD1	CASSWRTGQGSGANVLTF	TGTGCCAGCAGCTGGCGAACCGGACAGGGCTCTGGGGCCAACGTCCTGACTTTC
TRBV11-2	TRBJ2-1	few	-	CASSLDLENEQFF	TGTGCCAGCAGCTTAGATCTGGAAAATGAGCAGTTCTTC
TRBV7-2	TRBJ2-5	many	-	CASSLGGGPQETQYF	TGTGCCAGCAGCTTAGGAGGGGGACCTCAAGAGACCCAGTACTTC
TRBV7-6	TRBJ2-3	-	-	CASSRLTGLGTDTQYF	TGTGCCAGCAGCCGACTAACAGGGTTGGGCACAGATACGCAGTATTTT
TRBV7-2	TRBJ1-5	few	-	CASSPQRAEPQHF	TGTGCCAGCAGCCCGCAACGGGCGGAGCCCCAGCATTTT
TRBV5-1	TRBJ2-1	many	-	CASSLQSGVSYNEQFF	TGCGCCAGCAGCTTGCAAAGTGGGGTCTCCTACAATGAGCAGTTCTTC
TRBV29-1	TRBJ2-5	many	TRBD2	CSVVALAEETQYF	TGCAGCGTTGTCGCGCTAGCGGAAGAGACCCAGTACTTC
TRBV27	TRBJ2-1	many	-	CATAFGQGSYNEQFF	TGTGCCACCGCGTTTGGGCAGGGATCGTACAATGAGCAGTTCTTC
TRBV6-2/TRBV6-3	TRBJ2-5	-	TRBD2	CASSYLLAGIQETQYF	TGTGCCAGCAGTTACTTATTAGCGGGGATACAAGAGACCCAGTACTTC
TRBV20-1	TRBJ2-7	-	TRBD1	CSANMGQANQYF	TGCAGTGCAAATATGGGACAGGCAAACCAGTACTTC
TRBV7-9	TRBJ2-7	-	-	CASSPRGTEYEQYF	TGTGCCAGCAGCCCGCGGGGGACAGAGTACGAGCAGTACTTC
TRBV7-8	TRBJ2-6	many	-	CASSLAGVLSGANVLTF	TGTGCCAGCAGCTTAGCGGGAGTCCTATCTGGGGCCAACGTCCTGACTTTC
TRBV6-6	TRBJ2-5	few	-	CATLPGLPIETQYF	TGTGCCACCCTCCCAGGACTACCAATTGAGACCCAGTACTTC
TRBV20-1	TRBJ2-3	many	-	CSATLNRVGGYF	TGCAGTGCTACCCTGAACAGGGTGGGCGGGTATTTT
TRBV11-2	TRBJ1-2	-	TRBD1	CASSLGYRQGYGYTF	TGTGCCAGCAGCTTAGGATACCGACAGGGCTATGGCTACACCTTC
TRBV7-3	TRBJ1-6	few	TRBD1	CASSLTGVGSPLHF	TGTGCCAGCAGCCTGACAGGGGTGGGTTCACCCCTCCACTTT
TRBV20-1	TRBJ2-7	-	-	CSALQGGEQYF	TGCAGTGCCCTACAGGGCGGCGAGCAGTACTTC